The T cell receptor beta chain under discussion was sequenced for a study of blood T cell repertoires in COVID-19 (dated by TCRdb to the early 2020s). Regarding the study in general: Collaborator samples came from the United States, Italy and Spain and covered acute and convalescent phases of COVID-19. The repertoires were released in a freely available public database meant as a resource for research on the immune response to SARS-CoV-2. The material from the prospective study consisted of cDNA or gDNA derived from T cells, B-cell-depleted T cells, or PBMCs. The dataset comprised deeply sampled blood TCRbeta repertoires from subjects exposed to, actively infected with, or recovered from COVID-19. Where available, HLA class I and class II types were obtained from metadata supplied by the sample provider rather than from assay-based typing. The sample metadata nearly always contained a de-identified subject ID, COVID-19 status, age in years and sex. Samples came from the ongoing ImmuneRACE study (first 160 participants) plus 1,254 subjects from 6 global collaborators.

This clone was found once. Its antigen remains undetermined. Base qualities are not provided; no much larger clone lies one nucleotide away. The immunoSEQ Assay, a bias-controlled multiplex PCR, was used to amplify TCRbeta CDR3 regions from genomic DNA. As for how the authors treated the data: Nucleated cell counts per sample were estimated from amplification of reference gene primers within the assay. Sequence reads were collapsed and filtered to measure the absolute abundance of every unique TCRbeta CDR3 rearrangement. For each sample, productive Simpson clonality was calculated by taking the square root of Simpson's diversity index across productive rearrangements. TCRdb mirrors the immuneACCESS table, restricted to in-frame sequences. Some clones are absent from its copies; in checked studies, under half trace to an unresolved V gene, and the reason for the others is unknown. Clone size and V and J calls were adopted from that table, with D and trimming inferred from the DNA. Present in this sample are 150,000 to 200,000 clones, 81% of which were seen just once. Jointly, the top ten make up around 9.9% of the sample.

Overall study results and their limits: How much clinical and demographic metadata was included differed by source and by participant, and the metadata was provided uncurated.

Whole blood was collected in K2EDTA tubes by collaborating institutions according to the institutions' own protocols. For TCRbeta analysis, collaborators shipped samples as frozen whole blood, isolated PBMCs, or DNA extracted from either of those sample types. CDR1 KGHSH and CDR2 LQKENI were looked up in the germline V gene. The V end loses 6 bases and the J end loses 4 bases, and a stretch of 15 bases separates them. From the cysteine up to the phenylalanine, the CDR3 has a length of 14 residues. Only the CDR3 DNA stays, 42 bases, in frame from base 1. The rearranged chain carries TRBV18 and TRBJ1-2; TRBD1 is possibly the D segment (5 matching bases). Sample: peripheral blood. The source of this sequence is a human donor in a cohort sampled during active COVID-19. CDR3 region: CASSLGGAIYGYTF. The DNA reads as follows: TGTGCCAGCTCCCTTGGAGGGGCTATCTATGGCTACACCTTC. With the rest looked up from the reference TRBV18 and TRBJ1-2 genes rather than sequenced, the full variable domain is NAGVMQNPRHLVRRRGQEARLRCSPMKGHSHVYWYRQLPEEGLKFMVYLQKENIIDESGMPKERFSAEFPKEGPSILRIQQVVRGDSAAYFCASSLGGAIYGYTFGSGTRLTVV.